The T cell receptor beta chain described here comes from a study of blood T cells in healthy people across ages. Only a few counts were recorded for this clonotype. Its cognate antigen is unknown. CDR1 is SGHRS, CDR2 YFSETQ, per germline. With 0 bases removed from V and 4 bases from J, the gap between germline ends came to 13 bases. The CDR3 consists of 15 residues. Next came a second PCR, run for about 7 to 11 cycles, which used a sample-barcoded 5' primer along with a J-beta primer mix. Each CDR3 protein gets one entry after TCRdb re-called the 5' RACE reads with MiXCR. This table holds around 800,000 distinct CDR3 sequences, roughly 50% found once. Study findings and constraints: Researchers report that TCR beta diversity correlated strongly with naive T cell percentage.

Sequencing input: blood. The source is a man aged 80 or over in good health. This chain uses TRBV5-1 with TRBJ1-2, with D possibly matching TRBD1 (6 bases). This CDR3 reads CASSLAQGLGYGYTF. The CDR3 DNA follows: TGCGCCAGCAGCTTGGCCCAGGGGCTGGGCTATGGCTACACCTTC. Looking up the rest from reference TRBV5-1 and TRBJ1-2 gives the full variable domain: KAGVTQTPRYLIKTRGQQVTLSCSPISGHRSVSWYQQTPGQGLQFLFEYFSETQRNKGNFPGRFSGRQFSNSRSEMNVSTLELGDSALYLCASSLAQGLGYGYTFGSGTRLTVV.